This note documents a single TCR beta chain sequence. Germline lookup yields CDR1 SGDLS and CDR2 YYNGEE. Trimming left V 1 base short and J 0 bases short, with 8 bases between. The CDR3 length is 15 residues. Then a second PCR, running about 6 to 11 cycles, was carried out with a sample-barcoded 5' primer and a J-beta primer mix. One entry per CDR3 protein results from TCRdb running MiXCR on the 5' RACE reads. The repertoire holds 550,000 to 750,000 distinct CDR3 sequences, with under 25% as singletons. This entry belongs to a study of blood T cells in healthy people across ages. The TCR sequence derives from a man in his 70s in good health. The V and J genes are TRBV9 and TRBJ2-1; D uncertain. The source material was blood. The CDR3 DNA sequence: TGTGCCAGCAGCGTAACGGTTAGCTCCTACAATGAGCAGTTCTTC. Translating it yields CASSVTVSSYNEQFF.